Given below is one T cell receptor beta chain in context. One end of the junction varies from germline; a read error may be responsible. Repertoires were generated with immunoSEQ multiplex PCR, while TCRdb's copy carries only in-frame clones and drops some. The sample consists of 100,000 or so clones, roughly 91% of them appearing once. This sample is drawn from a study of PD-1 blockade in classical Hodgkin lymphoma. Every patient had relapsed following autologous stem cell transplantation, and cohorts differed in brentuximab vedotin exposure. Here the sequenced sample was peripheral blood mononuclear cells (PBMCs), taken before the second cycle of nivolumab. The source of this sequence is a human donor with classical Hodgkin lymphoma.

The CDR3: CASSPLQGAQETQYF. The CDR3 DNA reads TGTGCCAGCTCGCCACTCCAGGGGGCCCAAGAGACCCAGTACTTC. The chain couples TRBV18 to TRBJ2-5; 8 bases are shared with TRBD1. CDR1 is KGHSH, CDR2 LQKENI, per germline. This CDR3 has 15 residues.